The text below deals with one T cell receptor beta chain. The data stem from a study of regulatory T cells in long-lasting Graves disease. Sample time point: newly diagnosed GD, antithyroid drugs for less than 3 months. RNA isolated from PBMCs was used to make the TCR library. Building of the TCR beta libraries involved iRepertoire HTBI primers and Arm-PCR of CDR3 regions. TCRdb re-called the multiplex PCR reads with MiXCR, one entry per CDR3 protein. The top ten clones hold over 15% of a sample with 400,000 to 500,000 distinct CDR3 sequences, 11% to 15% of them seen once. Trimming took off 2 bases at V and 5 bases at J, with 10 bases between the two ends. Germline assignment: CDR1 SGDLS and CDR2 YYNGEE. This CDR3 spans 14 amino acids. The sample was also linked to a second study, of T cells in Graves' hyperthyroidism and ophthalmopathy.

This sequence was found in a woman in her forties or fifties with Graves disease. The chain carries TRBV9 and TRBJ1-4; no firm D call. The sequences come from peripheral blood mononuclear cells (PBMCs), collected at new diagnosis, from a patient treated with antithyroid drugs. The CDR3 DNA reads TGTGCCAGCAGCGTGGAGGGCTTCAATGAAAAACTGTTTTTT. This sequence encodes CASSVEGFNEKLFF.